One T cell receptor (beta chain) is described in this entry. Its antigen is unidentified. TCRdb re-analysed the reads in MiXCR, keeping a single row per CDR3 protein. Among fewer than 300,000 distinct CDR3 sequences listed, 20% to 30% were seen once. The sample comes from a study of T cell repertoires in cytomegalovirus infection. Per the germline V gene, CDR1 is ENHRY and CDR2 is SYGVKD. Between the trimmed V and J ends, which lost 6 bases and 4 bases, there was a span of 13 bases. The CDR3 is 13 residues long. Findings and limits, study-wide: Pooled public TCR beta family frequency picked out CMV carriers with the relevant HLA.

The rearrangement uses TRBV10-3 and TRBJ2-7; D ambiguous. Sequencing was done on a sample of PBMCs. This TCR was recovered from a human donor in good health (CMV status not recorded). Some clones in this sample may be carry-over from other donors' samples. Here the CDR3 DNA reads TGTGCCATCAGCGAGACGACGGCTTACGAGCAGTACTTC. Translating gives CAISETTAYEQYF.